Here is one TCR beta chain with its context. This record comes from a study of blood T cells in healthy people across ages. About the research overall: Template switching retrieved approximately one barcoded beta molecule for each two T cells.

The V and J ends lost 6 bases and 4 bases, in that order; junction bases with no gene match: 10. The CDR3 length is 15 residues. Primed by a sample-barcoded 5' primer and a J-beta primer mix, a second PCR proceeded for about 7 to 11 cycles. TCRdb redid the calling of the 5' RACE reads with MiXCR, one entry per CDR3 protein. The profile shows 1.5 million to 2 million distinct CDR3 sequences, 28% of them singletons. Material: blood. The rearrangement links TRBV12-3 or TRBV12-4 to TRBJ2-3, with 7 bases lining up with TRBD1. This TCR came from a young woman in good health. The CDR3: CASRLDRVPPDTQYF. CDR3 nucleotides: TGTGCCAGCAGACTTGACAGGGTCCCCCCAGATACGCAGTATTTT.